The 29 T cell receptor beta chains presented below share a single source sample, sequenced in a study of OX40 agonist ivuxolimab in advanced cancers. Generated by immunoSEQ multiplex PCR, the TCRdb table keeps only in-frame clones and is missing some. This sample has approximately 100,000 clones, with about 91% found just once. Sample: CD4+ or CD8+ T cells sorted from blood, taken in a trial of the OX40 agonist ivuxolimab. The receptors derive from an adult with an advanced solid tumor such as melanoma, head and neck, liver or kidney cancer.

The chain couples TRBV10-3 to TRBJ2-5; unclear D gene. V gave up 5 bases and J gave up 5 bases, with 12 bases separating them. This CDR3 is built from 13 residues. Germline V gene data show CDR1 as ENHRY and CDR2 as SYGVKD. The CDR3 DNA reads TGTGCCATCAGTTTGGCGGTGGGGGAGACCCAGTACTTC. Translation: CAISLAVGETQYF.

The chain carries TRBV6-1 and TRBJ2-7; no clear D gene. The CDR3 sequence is 11 residues long. V lost 5 bases and J 3 bases, leaving 5 bases between the germline ends. Germline assignment: CDR1 MNHNS and CDR2 SASEGT. Here the CDR3 reads CASSSLYEQYF. The CDR3 DNA is TGTGCCAGCAGTTCCCTCTACGAGCAGTACTTC.

This clone was seen a single time. J is TRBJ2-4 and V is TRBV13; D remains unclear. V was cut by 7 bases and J by 1 base, with 5 bases left in between. Germline V gene sequence: CDR1 PRHDT, CDR2 FYEKMQ (reference sequence). CDR3 size: 12 residues. In DNA, the CDR3 is TGTGCCAGCACGGCGGCCAAAAACATTCAGTACTTC. Its protein product is CASTAAKNIQYF.

The chain joins TRBV27 to TRBJ2-1; D is unresolved. CDR1 is MNHEY and CDR2 is SMNVEV in the germline V gene (reference sequence). There are 16 residues in the CDR3. V shed 2 bases and J shed 1 base, with 12 bases lying between them. CDR3 protein: CASSLRSAASYNEQFF. DNA for the CDR3: TGTGCCAGCAGTTTAAGGTCGGCGGCGTCCTACAATGAGCAGTTCTTC.

This clone was recorded once. This chain connects TRBV19 to TRBJ1-5; 8 bases align to TRBD1. Germline trimming cut 7 bases from V and 0 bases from J; bases unmatched to any gene: 11. The CDR3 totals 17 residues. Germline V CDR1 and CDR2: LNHDA, SQIVND (reference sequence). The CDR3 DNA follows: TGTGCCAGTACTGACGCAGGGGGCGGTGGTAGCAATCAGCCCCAGCATTTT. It yields the protein CASTDAGGGGSNQPQHF.

The chain has TRBV28 and TRBJ2-5; no reliable D call. V lost 6 bases, J lost 5 bases, and 16 bases lay in between. This CDR3 contains 14 residues. CDR1 is MDHEN, CDR2 SYDVKM, per germline. The CDR3 nucleotides read TGTGCCAGCAGCCCCCCCCGCGGACGGGAGACCCAGTACTTC. This sequence encodes CASSPPRGRETQYF.

The chain uses TRBV9 and TRBJ1-2; the D is unclear. The V end was cut by 0 bases, the J end by 8 bases, with 11 bases between. The CDR3 totals 13 residues. CDR1 SGDLS and CDR2 YYNGEE come from the germline V gene. The chain's CDR3 is CASSVVPGGGYTF. CDR3 in DNA: TGTGCCAGCAGCGTAGTTCCAGGAGGGGGCTACACCTTC.

The chain combines TRBV6-6 with TRBJ2-7; 11 bases align to TRBD2. V dropped 0 bases and J dropped 6; count of bases not matched to a gene: 7. There are 16 residues in the CDR3. CDR1 and CDR2 (germline): MNHNY, SVGAGI (reference sequence). CDR3 residues: CASSYSVLAGVSEQYF. CDR3 nucleotides: TGTGCCAGCAGTTACTCGGTACTAGCGGGAGTAAGCGAGCAGTACTTC.

V and J are TRBV27 and TRBJ2-7; possible D gene TRBD2, 5 bases. The V end was cut by 6 bases, the J end by 4 bases, with 13 bases between. The germline gives CDR1 MNHEY, CDR2 SMNVEV (reference sequence). The CDR3 spans 13 residues. This chain's CDR3 is CASSRQAGYEQYF. Written as DNA, the CDR3 is TGTGCCAGCAGCAGGCAGGCGGGTTACGAGCAGTACTTC.

CDR3 region: CASSLGDRVYYEQYF. Written as DNA, the CDR3 is TGTGCCAGCAGTTTAGGGGACAGGGTTTACTACGAGCAGTACTTC. This rearrangement joins TRBV6-6 to TRBJ2-7; 9 positions match TRBD1. J lost 3 bases, V lost 4 bases, and 7 bases had no gene match. CDR3 size: 15 residues. The germline V gene has CDR1 MNHNY and CDR2 SVGAGI (reference sequence).

This clone was seen just once. The rearrangement uses TRBV4-2 and TRBJ1-5, with D hard to call. CDR1 and CDR2 (germline): LGHNA, YNFKEQ. V lost 0 bases, J lost 1 base, and 10 bases lay in between. This CDR3 is 16 amino acids long. CDR3 region: CASSQDSTVSNQPQHF. The CDR3 coding sequence is TGTGCCAGCAGCCAAGATTCTACGGTAAGCAATCAGCCCCAGCATTTT.

The chain has TRBV5-8 and TRBJ2-1, with TRBD1 matching 10 bases. Germline V gene data show CDR1 as SGHTS and CDR2 as YDEGEE. V gave up 1 base and J gave up 4 bases; unmatched junction bases: 5. The CDR3 has 16 residues. The CDR3 nucleotides read TGTGCCAGCAGCTTGACCGGGACAGGGGTGTACAATGAGCAGTTCTTC. This gives the protein CASSLTGTGVYNEQFF.

This sequence joins TRBV14 and TRBJ2-3, with D perhaps TRBD1 (5 bases). This CDR3 is built from 15 residues. Trimming left V 1 base short and J 2 bases short, with 10 bases between. Germline V gene lookup returns CDR1 SGHDN and CDR2 FVKESK. For the CDR3, the DNA is TGTGCCAGCAGCCAAGTCGTTGGGGCCACAGATACGCAGTATTTT. Protein sequence: CASSQVVGATDTQYF.

The CDR3 spells CASSFRGQETQYF. Written as DNA, the CDR3 is TGTGCCAGCAGCTTCAGGGGTCAAGAGACCCAGTACTTC. The chain employs TRBV11-3 and TRBJ2-5; a possible D gene is TRBD1 (6 bases). This CDR3 contains 13 residues. Between the trimmed V and J ends, which lost 3 bases and 2 bases, there was a span of 7 bases. The germline CDR1 and CDR2 sequences are SGHNT and YENEEA.

The V call is TRBV7-2, the J call TRBJ2-3; D unresolved. The V end lost 5 bases, the J end lost 2 bases, and 11 bases lay between the germline ends. The CDR3 is 14 residues long. Germline V CDR1 and CDR2: SGHTA, FQGNSA. In nucleotides, the CDR3 is TGTGCCAGCAGCCCAGGACGGAACACAGATACGCAGTATTTT. This encodes CASSPGRNTDTQYF.

The J gene is TRBJ2-3, the V gene TRBV10-1; D might be TRBD2 (5 bases). The CDR3 extends over 14 amino acids. V lost 6 bases and J 3 bases, leaving 13 bases between the germline ends. Germline CDR1 is WNHNN and CDR2 is SYGVQD (reference sequence). CDR3 sequence (DNA): TGCGCCAGCAGCTCCAGTAGAGGGACAGATACGCAGTATTTT. Protein sequence: CASSSSRGTDTQYF.

The chain uses TRBV5-1 and TRBJ2-3; 10 bases match TRBD2. Germline lookup yields CDR1 SGHRS and CDR2 YFSETQ. The CDR3 is 16 amino acids. J was trimmed by 5 bases and V by 1 base; bases with no gene match: 7. CDR3 sequence (DNA): TGCGCCAGCAGCTTGCCCCTAGCGGGAGAGATAGATACGCAGTATTTT. This translates into CASSLPLAGEIDTQYF.

The chain joins TRBV18 to TRBJ1-5; weak D call: TRBD1 (5 bases). V lost 6 bases to trimming and J lost 3 bases, with 18 bases between them. This CDR3 region has 16 residues. The germline V gene has CDR1 KGHSH and CDR2 LQKENI. CDR3: CASSPMPARVNQPQHF. The CDR3 bases are TGTGCCAGCTCCCCAATGCCGGCCAGGGTCAATCAGCCCCAGCATTTT.

The chain combines TRBV28 with TRBJ1-2, with D possibly matching TRBD1 (6 bases). The CDR3 runs to 13 residues. Trimming shortened V by 3 bases and J by 4 bases, and 9 bases separated the two germline ends. The germline gives CDR1 MDHEN, CDR2 SYDVKM. The CDR3 region is CASSFSGVYGYTF. As DNA, the CDR3 is TGTGCCAGCAGTTTCTCAGGGGTCTATGGCTACACCTTC.

This chain links TRBV4-2 with TRBJ1-2; D may be TRBD1 (5 bases). Germline V gene sequence: CDR1 LGHNA, CDR2 YNFKEQ. This CDR3 is 15 amino acids long. The ends were cut back, 1 base at V and 3 bases at J, with 12 bases in the middle. CDR3 in DNA: TGTGCCAGCAGCCAAGGACCCGGGGACCACTATGGCTACACCTTC. Its protein product is CASSQGPGDHYGYTF.

A few counts support this clone. V gene TRBV7-2 combines with J gene TRBJ2-1; a weak D match, TRBD2 (7 bases). V was shortened by 3 bases and J by 3 bases, with 12 bases between the two germline ends. The length of the CDR3 is 15 residues. In germline, CDR1 is SGHTA, CDR2 FQGNSA. CDR3 DNA sequence: TGTGCCAGCAGCTTCGGAGGGGGGGGCTACAATGAGCAGTTCTTC. Amino acid sequence: CASSFGGGGYNEQFF.

V is TRBV7-9 and J is TRBJ1-4; D is uncertain. This CDR3 has 17 residues. V dropped 6 bases and J dropped 8 bases, with 25 bases sitting between them. Germline V gives CDR1 SEHNR, CDR2 FQNEAQ (reference sequence). Here the CDR3 DNA reads TGTGCCAGCAGTCCTGACGGCCGAAGGGTGGGTAGCGAAAAACTGTTTTTT. Amino acid sequence: CASSPDGRRVGSEKLFF.

The sample holds one count of this clone. The V gene is TRBV28, the J gene TRBJ1-4; 8 bases line up with TRBD1. After removal of 7 bases from V and 8 bases from J, the junction contained 9 bases not matched to a gene. The CDR3 runs to 14 residues. The germline CDR1 and CDR2 sequences are MDHEN and SYDVKM. The CDR3 region has the DNA TGTGCCAGCAACCTGCAGGGGGCGCGCGAAAAACTGTTTTTT. Protein sequence: CASNLQGAREKLFF.

V gene TRBV19 combines with J gene TRBJ2-7; D possibly corresponds to TRBD1 (5 bases). The V end was cut by 4 bases, the J end by 0 bases, with 13 bases between. Germline V CDR1 and CDR2: LNHDA, SQIVND (reference sequence). This CDR3 comprises 15 residues. CDR3 DNA: TGTGCCAGTAGTAGGGCCCTGACAGTCTCCTACGAGCAGTACTTC. This gives the protein CASSRALTVSYEQYF.

This clone was picked up one time. The chain is built from TRBV7-9 and TRBJ2-1; 8 bases align to TRBD2. The CDR3 has 15 amino acids. CDR1 SEHNR and CDR2 FQNEAQ come from the germline V gene (reference sequence). The trim removed 5 bases at V and 4 bases at J, leaving 7 bases unmatched. CDR3 DNA: TGTGCCAGCAGCCCGAGCGGGAGTGTATACAATGAGCAGTTCTTC. Its protein is CASSPSGSVYNEQFF.

The V call is TRBV2, the J call TRBJ1-4, with D unclear. Looked up from germline, CDR1 is SNHLY and CDR2 is FYNNEI. V gave up 10 bases and J gave up 5 bases, with 14 bases separating them. There are 13 residues in the CDR3. CDR3 bases: TGTGCCACCAAGCATAATCAGAATGAAAAACTGTTTTTT. This gives the protein CATKHNQNEKLFF.

The chain has TRBV28 and TRBJ1-5; D possibly corresponds to TRBD1 (6 bases). The germline V and J ends were trimmed by 6 bases and 2 bases, with 17 bases remaining between them. The CDR3 spans 16 residues. Germline CDR1 is MDHEN and CDR2 is SYDVKM. CDR3 DNA sequence: TGTGCCAGCAGACACAACAGGGTCTGGGGCAATCAGCCCCAGCATTTT. This translates into CASRHNRVWGNQPQHF.

The CDR3 nucleotides read TGTGCCAGTAGTAAGACTAGCGGGAACCGTGAGCAGTTCTTC. It specifies CASSKTSGNREQFF. The gene calls are TRBV19 and TRBJ2-1; TRBD2 aligns across 11 bases. This CDR3 is 14 amino acids long. Germline lookup yields CDR1 LNHDA and CDR2 SQIVND (reference sequence). After removal of 4 bases from V and 9 bases from J, the junction contained 5 bases not matched to a gene.

The chain combines TRBV11-3 with TRBJ2-1; D tentatively fits TRBD1 or TRBD2 (5 bases each). Trimming removed 4 bases at V and 8 bases at J, with 18 bases between. The length of the CDR3 is 15 residues. CDR1 and CDR2 (germline): SGHNT, YENEEA. The DNA of the CDR3 is TGTGCCAGCAGCTCGGGACGCCCCTCTTTAGATGAGCAGTTCTTC. This translates into CASSSGRPSLDEQFF.